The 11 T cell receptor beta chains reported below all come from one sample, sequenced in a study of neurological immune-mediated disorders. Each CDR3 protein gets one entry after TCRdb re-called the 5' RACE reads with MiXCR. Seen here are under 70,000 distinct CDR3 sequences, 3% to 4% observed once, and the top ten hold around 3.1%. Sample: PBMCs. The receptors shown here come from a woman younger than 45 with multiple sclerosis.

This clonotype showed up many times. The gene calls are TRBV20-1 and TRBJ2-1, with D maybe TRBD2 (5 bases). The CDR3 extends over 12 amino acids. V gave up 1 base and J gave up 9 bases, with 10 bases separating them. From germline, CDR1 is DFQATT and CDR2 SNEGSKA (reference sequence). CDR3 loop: CSARGLAGEQFF. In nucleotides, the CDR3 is TGCAGTGCTAGAGGGCTAGCCGGTGAGCAGTTCTTC.

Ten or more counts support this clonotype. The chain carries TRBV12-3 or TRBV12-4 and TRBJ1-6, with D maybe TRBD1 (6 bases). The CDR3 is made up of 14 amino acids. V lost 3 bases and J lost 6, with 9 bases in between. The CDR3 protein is CASSFGGLNSPLHF. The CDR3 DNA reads TGTGCCAGCAGTTTCGGGGGCCTTAATTCACCCCTCCACTTT.

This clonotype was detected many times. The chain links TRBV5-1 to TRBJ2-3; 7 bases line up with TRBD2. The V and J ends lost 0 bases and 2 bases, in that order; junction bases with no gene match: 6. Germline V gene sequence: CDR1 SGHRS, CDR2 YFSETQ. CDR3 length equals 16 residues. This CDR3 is CASSLGLAETTDTQYF. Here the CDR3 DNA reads TGCGCCAGCAGCTTGGGTCTAGCGGAGACCACAGATACGCAGTATTTT.

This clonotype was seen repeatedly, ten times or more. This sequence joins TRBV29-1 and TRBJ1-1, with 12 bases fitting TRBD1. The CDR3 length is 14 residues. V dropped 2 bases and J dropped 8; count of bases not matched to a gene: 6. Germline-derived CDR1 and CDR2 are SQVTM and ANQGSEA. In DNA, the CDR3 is TGCAGCGTTGAAATTGGGACAGGGGGCCCCGAAGCTTTCTTT. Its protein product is CSVEIGTGGPEAFF.

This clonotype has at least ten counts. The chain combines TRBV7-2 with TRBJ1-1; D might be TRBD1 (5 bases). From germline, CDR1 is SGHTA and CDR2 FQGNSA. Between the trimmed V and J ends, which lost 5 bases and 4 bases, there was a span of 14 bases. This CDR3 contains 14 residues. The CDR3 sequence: CASSLDLGGTEAFF. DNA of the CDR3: TGTGCCAGCAGCCTGGATCTTGGGGGCACTGAAGCTTTCTTT.

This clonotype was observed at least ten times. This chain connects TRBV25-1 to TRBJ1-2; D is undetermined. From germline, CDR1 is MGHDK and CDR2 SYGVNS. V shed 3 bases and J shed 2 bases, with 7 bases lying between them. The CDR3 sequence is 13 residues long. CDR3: CASSEHGNYGYTF. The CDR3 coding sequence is TGTGCCAGCAGTGAGCACGGGAACTATGGCTACACCTTC.

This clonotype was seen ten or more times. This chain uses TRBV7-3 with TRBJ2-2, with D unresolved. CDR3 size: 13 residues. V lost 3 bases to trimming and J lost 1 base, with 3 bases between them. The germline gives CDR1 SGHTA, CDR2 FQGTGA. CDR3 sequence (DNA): TGTGCCAGCAGCTTGGAGAACACCGGGGAGCTGTTTTTT. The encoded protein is CASSLENTGELFF.

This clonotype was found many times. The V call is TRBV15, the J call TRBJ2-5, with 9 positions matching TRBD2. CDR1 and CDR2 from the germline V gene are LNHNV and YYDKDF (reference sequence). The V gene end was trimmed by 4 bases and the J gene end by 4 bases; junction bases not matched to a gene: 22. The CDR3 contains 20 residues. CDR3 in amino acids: CATSTDTPPPAGGPRETQYF. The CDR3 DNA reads TGTGCCACCAGCACCGACACCCCACCGCCTGCGGGGGGGCCAAGAGAGACCCAGTACTTC.

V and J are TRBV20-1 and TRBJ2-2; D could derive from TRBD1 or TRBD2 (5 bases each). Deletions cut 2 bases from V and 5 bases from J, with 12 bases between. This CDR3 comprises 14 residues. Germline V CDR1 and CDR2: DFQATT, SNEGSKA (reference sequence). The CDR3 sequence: CSARSPWGTGELFF. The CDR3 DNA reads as TGCAGTGCTAGATCTCCCTGGGGGACCGGGGAGCTGTTTTTT.

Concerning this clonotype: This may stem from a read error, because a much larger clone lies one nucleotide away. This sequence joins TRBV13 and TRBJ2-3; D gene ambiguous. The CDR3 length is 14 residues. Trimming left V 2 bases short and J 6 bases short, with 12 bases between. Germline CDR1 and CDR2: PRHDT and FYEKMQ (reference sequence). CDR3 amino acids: CASSLLWSSDTQYF. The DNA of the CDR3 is TGTGCCAGCAGCTTACTGTGGAGCTCGGATACGCAGTATTTT.

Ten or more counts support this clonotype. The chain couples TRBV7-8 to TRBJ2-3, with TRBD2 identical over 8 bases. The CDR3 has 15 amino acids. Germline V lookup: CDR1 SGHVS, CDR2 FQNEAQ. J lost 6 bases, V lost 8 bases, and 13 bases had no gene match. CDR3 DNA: TGTGCCAGCCGACCTAGCGGGCCACTCCTTGATACGCAGTATTTT. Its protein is CASRPSGPLLDTQYF.